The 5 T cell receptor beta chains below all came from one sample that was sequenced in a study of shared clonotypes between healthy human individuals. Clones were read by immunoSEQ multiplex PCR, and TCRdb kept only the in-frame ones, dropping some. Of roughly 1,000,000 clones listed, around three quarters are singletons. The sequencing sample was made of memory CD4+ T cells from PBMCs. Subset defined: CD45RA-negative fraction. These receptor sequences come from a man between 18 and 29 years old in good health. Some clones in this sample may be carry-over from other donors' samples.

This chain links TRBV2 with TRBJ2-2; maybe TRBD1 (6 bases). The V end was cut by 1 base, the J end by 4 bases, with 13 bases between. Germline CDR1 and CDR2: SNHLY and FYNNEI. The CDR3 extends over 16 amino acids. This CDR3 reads CASSEGNRAGTGELFF. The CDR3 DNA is TGTGCCAGCAGTGAAGGGAACAGGGCGGGCACCGGGGAGCTGTTTTTT.

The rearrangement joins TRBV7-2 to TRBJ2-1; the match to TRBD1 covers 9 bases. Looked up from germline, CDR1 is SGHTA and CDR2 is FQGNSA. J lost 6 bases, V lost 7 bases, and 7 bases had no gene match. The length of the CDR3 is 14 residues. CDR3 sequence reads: CASIVTGGPNEQFF. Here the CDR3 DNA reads TGTGCCAGCATCGTAACAGGGGGCCCCAATGAGCAGTTCTTC. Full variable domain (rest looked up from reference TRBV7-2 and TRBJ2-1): GAGVSQSPSNKVTEKGKDVELRCDPISGHTALYWYRQSLGQGLEFLIYFQGNSAPDKSGLPSDRFSAERTGGSVSTLTIQRTQQEDSAVYLCASIVTGGPNEQFFGPGTRLTVL.

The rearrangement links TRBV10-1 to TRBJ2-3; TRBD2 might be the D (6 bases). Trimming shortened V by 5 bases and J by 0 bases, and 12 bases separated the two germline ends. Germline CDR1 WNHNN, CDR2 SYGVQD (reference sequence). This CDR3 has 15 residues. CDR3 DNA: TGCGCCAGCAGTCGGAGGGTGGGTAGCACAGATACGCAGTATTTT. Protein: CASSRRVGSTDTQYF.

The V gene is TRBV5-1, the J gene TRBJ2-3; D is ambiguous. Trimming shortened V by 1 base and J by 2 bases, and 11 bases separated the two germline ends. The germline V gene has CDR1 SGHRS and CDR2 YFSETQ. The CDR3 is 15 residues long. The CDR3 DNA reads TGCGCCAGCAGCTTGCACGCAGGAAACACAGATACGCAGTATTTT. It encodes CASSLHAGNTDTQYF.

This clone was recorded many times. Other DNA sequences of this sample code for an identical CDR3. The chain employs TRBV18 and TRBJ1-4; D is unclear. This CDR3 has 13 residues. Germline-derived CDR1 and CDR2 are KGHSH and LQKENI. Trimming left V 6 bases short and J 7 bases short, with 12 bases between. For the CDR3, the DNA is TGTGCCAGCTCCCCGACCTCTGGTGAAAAACTGTTTTTT. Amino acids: CASSPTSGEKLFF.